Below, one T cell receptor (beta chain) is given with its context. The target antigen is unknown. The sort gate was single viable CD3+CD4+CD8-CD45RO+ cells for memory CD4+ T cells. Sequenced by immunoSEQ multiplex PCR; TCRdb stores in-frame clones only, minus some. The sample lists roughly 50,000 clones, about four fifths occurring once. The sample comes from a study of memory CD4+ T cells and cytomegalovirus serostatus. Overall study results and limits: Suggested: most of the CMV-linked TCR signature lies in CD4+ memory cells. About two fifths of the roughly 150 known CMV-associated TCRbeta sequences appeared in CD4+ memory.

This CDR3 is built from 14 residues. Germline V gene lookup returns CDR1 SGHTA and CDR2 FQGTGA. Trimming left V 1 base short and J 5 bases short, with 11 bases between. The sequenced material came from memory CD4+ T cells from blood. The chain is built from TRBV7-3 and TRBJ2-5; unclear D gene. The origin of this receptor is an adult in good health and CMV-seronegative. Some clones in this sample may be carry-over from other donors' samples. The CDR3 DNA reads as TGTGCCAGCAGCTTAAAGTATGTTAGGGAGACCCAGTACTTC. The encoded protein is CASSLKYVRETQYF.